A single sample is the source of the 4 T cell receptor beta chains below, sequenced in a study of cytomegalovirus exposure and HLA in healthy donors. Amplification used 60 Vbeta primers and 13 Jbeta primers. Profiling relied on immunoSEQ multiplex PCR, and the TCRdb table lists in-frame clones only, not all of them. This sample has some 190,000 clones, with roughly 80% found just once. The specimen was PBMCs. The source of these receptors is a woman aged 45-60 years in good health and CMV-seronegative.

The chain is built from TRBV5-1 and TRBJ1-3, with D maybe TRBD1 (6 bases). Germline V gene data show CDR1 as SGHRS and CDR2 as YFSETQ. This CDR3 spans 15 amino acids. Trimming took off 1 base at V and 0 bases at J, with 8 bases between the two ends. The CDR3 protein is CASSLWGLSGNTIYF. The CDR3 nucleotides read TGCGCCAGCAGCTTGTGGGGGCTCTCTGGAAACACCATATATTTT.

The J gene is TRBJ1-5, the V gene TRBV19; the match to TRBD1 covers 7 bases. Per the germline V gene, CDR1 is LNHDA and CDR2 is SQIVND (reference sequence). Trimming took 5 bases from V and 0 from J; bases not matched to a gene: 7. This CDR3 region has 16 residues. Here the CDR3 DNA reads TGTGCCAGTAGTCCAACAGGGGCTTATAGCAATCAGCCCCAGCATTTT. This encodes CASSPTGAYSNQPQHF. Together with reference TRBV19 and TRBJ1-5, the CDR3 gives the full variable domain: DGGITQSPKYLFRKEGQNVTLSCEQNLNHDAMYWYRQDPGQGLRLIYYSQIVNDFQKGDIAEGYSVSREKKESFPLTVTSAQKNPTAFYLCASSPTGAYSNQPQHFGDGTRLSIL.

The chain carries TRBV7-3 and TRBJ2-3, with 9 bases fitting TRBD1. Germline loops: CDR1 SGHTA, CDR2 FQGTGA. V was pared by 6 bases and J by 6 bases, with 13 bases of the junction left unmatched. This CDR3 contains 16 residues. CDR3 DNA: TGTGCCAGCAGTCCAAGGGGGGGACAGGGAGCTGATACGCAGTATTTT. Its protein product is CASSPRGGQGADTQYF.

The rearrangement uses TRBV7-2 and TRBJ1-2; possibly TRBD1 for D (5 bases). V lost 1 base to trimming and J lost 6 bases, with 18 bases between them. The CDR3 extends over 16 amino acids. CDR1 is SGHTA and CDR2 is FQGNSA in the germline V gene. CDR3 coding DNA: TGTGCCAGCAGCTTAGGGGGCGCGGTACGGGGGAATGGCTACACCTTC. Translated, it gives CASSLGGAVRGNGYTF.